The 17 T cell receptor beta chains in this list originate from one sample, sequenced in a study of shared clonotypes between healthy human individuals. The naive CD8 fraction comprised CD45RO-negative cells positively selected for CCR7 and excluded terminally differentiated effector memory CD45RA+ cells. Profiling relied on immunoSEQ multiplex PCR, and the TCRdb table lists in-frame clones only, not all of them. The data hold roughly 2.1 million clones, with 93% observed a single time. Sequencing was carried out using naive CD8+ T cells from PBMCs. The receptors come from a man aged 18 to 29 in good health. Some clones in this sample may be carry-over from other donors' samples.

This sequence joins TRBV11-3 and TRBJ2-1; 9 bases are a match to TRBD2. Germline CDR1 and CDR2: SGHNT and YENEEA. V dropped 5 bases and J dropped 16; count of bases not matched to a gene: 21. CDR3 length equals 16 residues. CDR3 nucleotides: TGTGCCAGCAGCCGACGGACTAGCGCTTTTTCGGCGGACCTATTCTTC. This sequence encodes CASSRRTSAFSADLFF.

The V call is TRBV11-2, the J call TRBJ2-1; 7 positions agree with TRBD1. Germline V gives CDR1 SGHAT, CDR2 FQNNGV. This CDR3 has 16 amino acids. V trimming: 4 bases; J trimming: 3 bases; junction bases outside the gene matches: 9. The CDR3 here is CASSSNQGVGYNEQFF. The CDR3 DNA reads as TGTGCCAGCAGCTCGAACCAGGGGGTTGGCTACAATGAGCAGTTCTTC.

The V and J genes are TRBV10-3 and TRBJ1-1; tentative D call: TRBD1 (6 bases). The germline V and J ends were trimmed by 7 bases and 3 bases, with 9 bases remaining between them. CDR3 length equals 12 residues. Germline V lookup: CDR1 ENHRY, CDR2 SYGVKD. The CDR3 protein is CAIKGGDTEAFF. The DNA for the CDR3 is TGTGCCATCAAAGGGGGGGACACTGAAGCTTTCTTT.

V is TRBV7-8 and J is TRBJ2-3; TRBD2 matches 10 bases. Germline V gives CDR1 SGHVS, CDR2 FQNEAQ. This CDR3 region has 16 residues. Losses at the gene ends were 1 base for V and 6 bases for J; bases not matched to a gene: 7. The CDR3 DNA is TGTGCCAGCAGCTTAGTCTTAGCGGGAGGAGTGGATACGCAGTATTTT. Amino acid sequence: CASSLVLAGGVDTQYF.

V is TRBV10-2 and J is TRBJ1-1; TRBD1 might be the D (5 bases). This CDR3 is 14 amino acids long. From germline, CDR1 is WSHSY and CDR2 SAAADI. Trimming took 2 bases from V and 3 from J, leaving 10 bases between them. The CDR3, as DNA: TGCGCCAGCAGTGAGCCTGGGACCTACACTGAAGCTTTCTTT. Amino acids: CASSEPGTYTEAFF.

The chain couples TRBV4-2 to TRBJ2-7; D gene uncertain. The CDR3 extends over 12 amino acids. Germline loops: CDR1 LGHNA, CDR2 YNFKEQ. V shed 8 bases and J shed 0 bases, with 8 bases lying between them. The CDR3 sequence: CASADDSYEQYF. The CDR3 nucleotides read TGTGCCAGCGCTGATGACTCCTACGAGCAGTACTTC.

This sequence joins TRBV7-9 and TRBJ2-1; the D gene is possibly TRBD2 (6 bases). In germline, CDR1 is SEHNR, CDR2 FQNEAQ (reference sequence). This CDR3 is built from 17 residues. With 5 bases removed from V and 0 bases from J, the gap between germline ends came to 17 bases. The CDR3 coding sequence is TGTGCCAGCAGCGGGACTTTGGCAGCTAGCTCCTACAATGAGCAGTTCTTC. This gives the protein CASSGTLAASSYNEQFF.

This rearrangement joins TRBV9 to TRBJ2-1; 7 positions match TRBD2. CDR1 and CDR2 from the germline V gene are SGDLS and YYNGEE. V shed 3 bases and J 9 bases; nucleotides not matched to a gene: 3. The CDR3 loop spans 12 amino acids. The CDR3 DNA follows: TGTGCCAGCAGCGAGACTAGCACTGAGCAGTTCTTC. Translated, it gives CASSETSTEQFF.

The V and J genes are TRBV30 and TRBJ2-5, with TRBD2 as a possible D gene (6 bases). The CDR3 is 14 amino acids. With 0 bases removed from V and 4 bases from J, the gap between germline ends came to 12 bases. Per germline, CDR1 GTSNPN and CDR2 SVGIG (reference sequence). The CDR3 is CAWSVGVGGETQYF. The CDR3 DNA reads TGTGCCTGGAGTGTTGGGGTGGGGGGAGAGACCCAGTACTTC.

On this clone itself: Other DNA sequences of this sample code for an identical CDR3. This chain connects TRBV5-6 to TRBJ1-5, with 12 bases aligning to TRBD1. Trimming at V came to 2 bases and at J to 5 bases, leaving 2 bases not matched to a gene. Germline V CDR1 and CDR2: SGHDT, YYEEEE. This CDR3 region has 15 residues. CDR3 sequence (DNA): TGTGCCAGCAGCTTCGGGACAGGGGGCCATCAGCCCCAGCATTTT. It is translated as CASSFGTGGHQPQHF.

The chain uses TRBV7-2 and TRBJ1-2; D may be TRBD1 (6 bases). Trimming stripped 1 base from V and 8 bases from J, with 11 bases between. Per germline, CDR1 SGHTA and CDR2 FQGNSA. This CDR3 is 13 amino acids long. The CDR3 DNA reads TGTGCCAGCAGCTTAGACAGGGTACCCGGCTACACCTTC. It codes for CASSLDRVPGYTF.

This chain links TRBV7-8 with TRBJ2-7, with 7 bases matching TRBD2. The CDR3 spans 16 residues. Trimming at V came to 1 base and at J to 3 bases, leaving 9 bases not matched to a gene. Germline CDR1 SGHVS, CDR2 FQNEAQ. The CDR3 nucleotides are TGTGCCAGCAGCTTAGGGTTCGAGAGCGGGGACTACGAGCAGTACTTC. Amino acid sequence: CASSLGFESGDYEQYF.

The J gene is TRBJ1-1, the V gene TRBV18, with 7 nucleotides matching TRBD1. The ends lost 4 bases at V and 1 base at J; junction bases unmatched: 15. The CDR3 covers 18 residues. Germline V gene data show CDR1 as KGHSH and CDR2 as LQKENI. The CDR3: CASSLERGPAQGNTEAFF. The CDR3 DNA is TGTGCCAGCTCACTGGAAAGGGGGCCGGCCCAGGGGAACACTGAAGCTTTCTTT.

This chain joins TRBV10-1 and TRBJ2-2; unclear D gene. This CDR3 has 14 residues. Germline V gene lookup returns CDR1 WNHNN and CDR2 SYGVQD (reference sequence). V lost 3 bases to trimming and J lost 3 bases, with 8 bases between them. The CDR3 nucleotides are TGCGCCAGCAGTGATACGGTGTACACCGGGGAGCTGTTTTTT. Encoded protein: CASSDTVYTGELFF.

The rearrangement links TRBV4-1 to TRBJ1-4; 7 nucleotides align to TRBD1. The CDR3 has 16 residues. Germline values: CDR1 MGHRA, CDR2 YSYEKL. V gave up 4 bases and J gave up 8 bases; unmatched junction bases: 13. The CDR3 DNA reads TGCGCCAGCAGCCTGTCCCCCGGGACAGTTCGGGAAAAACTGTTTTTT. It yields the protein CASSLSPGTVREKLFF.

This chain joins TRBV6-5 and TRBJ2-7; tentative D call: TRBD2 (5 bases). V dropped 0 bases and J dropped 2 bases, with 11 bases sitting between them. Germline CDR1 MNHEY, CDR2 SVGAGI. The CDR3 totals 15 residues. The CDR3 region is CASSYSGENPYEQYF. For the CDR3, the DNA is TGTGCCAGCAGTTACTCGGGAGAGAACCCCTACGAGCAGTACTTC.

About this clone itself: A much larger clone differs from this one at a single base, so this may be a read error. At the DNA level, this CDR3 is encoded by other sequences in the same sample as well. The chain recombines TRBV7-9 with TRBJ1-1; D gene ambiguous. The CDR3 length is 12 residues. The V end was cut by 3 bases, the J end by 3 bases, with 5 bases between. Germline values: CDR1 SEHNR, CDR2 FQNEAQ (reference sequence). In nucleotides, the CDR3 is TGTGCCAGCAGCTTGGGGTACACTGAAGCTTTCTTT. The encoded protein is CASSLGYTEAFF.